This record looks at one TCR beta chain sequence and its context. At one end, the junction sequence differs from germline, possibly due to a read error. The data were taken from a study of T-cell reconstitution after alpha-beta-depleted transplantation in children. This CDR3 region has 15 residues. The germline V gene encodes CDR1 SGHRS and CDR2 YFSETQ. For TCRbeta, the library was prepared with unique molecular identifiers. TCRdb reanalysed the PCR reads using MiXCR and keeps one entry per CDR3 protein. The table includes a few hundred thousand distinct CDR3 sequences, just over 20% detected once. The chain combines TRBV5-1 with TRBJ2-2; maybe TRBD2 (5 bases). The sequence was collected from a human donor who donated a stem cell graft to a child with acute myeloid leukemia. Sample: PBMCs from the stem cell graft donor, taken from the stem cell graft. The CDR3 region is CASSLGQTNTGELCF. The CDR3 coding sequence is TGCGCCAGCAGCTTGGGCCAGACAAACACCGGGGAGCTGTGTTTT.